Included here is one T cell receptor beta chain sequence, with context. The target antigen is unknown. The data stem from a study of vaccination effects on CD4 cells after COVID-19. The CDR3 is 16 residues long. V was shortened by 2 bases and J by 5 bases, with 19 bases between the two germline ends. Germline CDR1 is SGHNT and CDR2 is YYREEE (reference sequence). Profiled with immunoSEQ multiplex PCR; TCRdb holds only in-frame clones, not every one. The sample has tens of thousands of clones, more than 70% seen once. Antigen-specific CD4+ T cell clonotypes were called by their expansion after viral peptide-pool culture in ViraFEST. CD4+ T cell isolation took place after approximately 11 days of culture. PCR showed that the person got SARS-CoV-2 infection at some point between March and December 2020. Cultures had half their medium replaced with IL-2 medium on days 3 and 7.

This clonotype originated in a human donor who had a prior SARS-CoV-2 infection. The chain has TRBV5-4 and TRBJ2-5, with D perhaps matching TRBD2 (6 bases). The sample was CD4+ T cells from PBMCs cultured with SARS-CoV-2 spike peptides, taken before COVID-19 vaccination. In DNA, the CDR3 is TGTGCCAGCAGCTTTGGAGTAGCGGTCCGCTTGGAGACCCAGTACTTC. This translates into CASSFGVAVRLETQYF.